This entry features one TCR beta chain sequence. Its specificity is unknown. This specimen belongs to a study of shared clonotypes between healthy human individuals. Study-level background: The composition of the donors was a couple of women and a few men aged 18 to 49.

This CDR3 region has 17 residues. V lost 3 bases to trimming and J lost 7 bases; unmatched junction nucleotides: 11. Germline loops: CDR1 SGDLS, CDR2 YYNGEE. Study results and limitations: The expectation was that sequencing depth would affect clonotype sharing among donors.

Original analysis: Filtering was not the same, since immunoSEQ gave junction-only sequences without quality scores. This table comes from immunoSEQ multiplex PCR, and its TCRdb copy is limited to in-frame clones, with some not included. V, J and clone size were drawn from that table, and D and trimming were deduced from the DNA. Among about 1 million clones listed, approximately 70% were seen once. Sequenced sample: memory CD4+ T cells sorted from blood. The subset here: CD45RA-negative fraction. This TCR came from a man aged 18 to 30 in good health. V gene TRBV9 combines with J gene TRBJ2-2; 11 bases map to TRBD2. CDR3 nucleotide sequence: TGTGCCAGCAGCGCCGACCGGGGACTAGCGGTTGGCGGGGAGCTGTTTTTT. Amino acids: CASSADRGLAVGGELFF.